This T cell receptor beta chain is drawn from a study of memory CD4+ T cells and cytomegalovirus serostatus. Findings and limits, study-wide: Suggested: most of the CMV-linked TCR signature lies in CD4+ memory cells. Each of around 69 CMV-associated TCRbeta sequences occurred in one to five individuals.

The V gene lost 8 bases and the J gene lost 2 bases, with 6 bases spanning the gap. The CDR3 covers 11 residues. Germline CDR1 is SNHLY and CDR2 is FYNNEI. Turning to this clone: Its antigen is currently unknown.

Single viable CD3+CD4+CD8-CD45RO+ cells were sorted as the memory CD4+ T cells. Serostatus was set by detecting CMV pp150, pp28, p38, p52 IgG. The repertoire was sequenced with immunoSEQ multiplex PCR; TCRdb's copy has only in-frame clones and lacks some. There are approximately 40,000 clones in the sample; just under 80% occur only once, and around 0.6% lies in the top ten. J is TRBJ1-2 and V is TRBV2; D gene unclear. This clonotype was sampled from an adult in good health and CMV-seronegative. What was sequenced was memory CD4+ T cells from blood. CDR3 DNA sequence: TGTGCCAGCGTGGAAAACTATGGCTACACCTTC. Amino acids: CASVENYGYTF.